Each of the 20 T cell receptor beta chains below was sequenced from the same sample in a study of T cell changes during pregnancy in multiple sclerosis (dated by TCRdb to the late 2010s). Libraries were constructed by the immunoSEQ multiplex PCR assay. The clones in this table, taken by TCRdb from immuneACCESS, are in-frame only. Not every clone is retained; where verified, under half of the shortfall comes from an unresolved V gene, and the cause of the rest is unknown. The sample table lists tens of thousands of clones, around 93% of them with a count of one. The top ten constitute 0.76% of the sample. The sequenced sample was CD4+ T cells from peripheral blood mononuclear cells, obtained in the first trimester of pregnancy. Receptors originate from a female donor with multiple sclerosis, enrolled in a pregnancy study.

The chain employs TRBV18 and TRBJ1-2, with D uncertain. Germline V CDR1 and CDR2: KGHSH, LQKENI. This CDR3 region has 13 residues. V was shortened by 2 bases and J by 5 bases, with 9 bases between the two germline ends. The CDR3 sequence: CASSPKAGYGYTF. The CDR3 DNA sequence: TGTGCCAGCTCACCAAAGGCGGGGTATGGCTACACCTTC. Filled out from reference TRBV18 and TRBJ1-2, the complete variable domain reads NAGVMQNPRHLVRRRGQEARLRCSPMKGHSHVYWYRQLPEEGLKFMVYLQKENIIDESGMPKERFSAEFPKEGPSILRIQQVVRGDSAAYFCASSPKAGYGYTFGSGTRLTVV.

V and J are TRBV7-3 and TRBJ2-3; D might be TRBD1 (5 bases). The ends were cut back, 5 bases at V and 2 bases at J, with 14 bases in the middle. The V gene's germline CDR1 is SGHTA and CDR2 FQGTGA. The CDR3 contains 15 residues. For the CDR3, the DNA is TGTGCCAGCAGCCCAAGGGGTAGTCCCACAGATACGCAGTATTTT. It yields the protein CASSPRGSPTDTQYF.

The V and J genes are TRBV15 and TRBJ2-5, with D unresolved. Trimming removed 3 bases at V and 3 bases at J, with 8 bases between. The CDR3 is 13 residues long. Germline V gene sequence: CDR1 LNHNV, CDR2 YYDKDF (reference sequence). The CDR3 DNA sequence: TGTGCCACCAGCAGGTCCCCGGAAGAGACCCAGTACTTC. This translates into CATSRSPEETQYF. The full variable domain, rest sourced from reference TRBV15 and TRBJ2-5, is DAMVIQNPRYQVTQFGKPVTLSCSQTLNHNVMYWYQQKSSQAPKLLFHYYDKDFNNEADTPDNFQSRRPNTSFCFLDIRSPGLGDTAMYLCATSRSPEETQYFGPGTRLLVL.

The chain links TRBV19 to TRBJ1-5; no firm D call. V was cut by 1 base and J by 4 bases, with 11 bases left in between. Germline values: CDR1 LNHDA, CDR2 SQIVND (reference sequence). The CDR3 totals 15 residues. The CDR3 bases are TGTGCCAGTAGTATAGGAAGTAGTAATAATCAGCCCCAGCATTTT. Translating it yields CASSIGSSNNQPQHF.

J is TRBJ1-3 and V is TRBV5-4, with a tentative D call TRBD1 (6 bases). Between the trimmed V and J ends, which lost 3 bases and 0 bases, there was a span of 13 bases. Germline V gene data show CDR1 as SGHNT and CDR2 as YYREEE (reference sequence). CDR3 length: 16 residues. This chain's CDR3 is CASSSQGAYSGNTIYF. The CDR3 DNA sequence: TGTGCCAGCAGCTCACAGGGCGCATACTCTGGAAACACCATATATTTT.

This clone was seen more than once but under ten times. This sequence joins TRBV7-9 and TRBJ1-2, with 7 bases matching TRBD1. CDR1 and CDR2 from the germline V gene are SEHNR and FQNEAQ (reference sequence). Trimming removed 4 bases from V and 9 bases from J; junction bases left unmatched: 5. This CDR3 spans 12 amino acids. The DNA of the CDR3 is TGTGCCAGCAGCTCGAGGGACAGACGCTACACCTTC. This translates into CASSSRDRRYTF.

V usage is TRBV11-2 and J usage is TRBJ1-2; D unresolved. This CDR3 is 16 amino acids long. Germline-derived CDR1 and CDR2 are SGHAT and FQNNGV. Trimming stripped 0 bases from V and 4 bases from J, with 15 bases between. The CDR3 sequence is CASSLEVTLQLYGYTF. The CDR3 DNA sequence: TGTGCCAGCAGCTTAGAGGTGACTTTGCAACTCTATGGCTACACCTTC.

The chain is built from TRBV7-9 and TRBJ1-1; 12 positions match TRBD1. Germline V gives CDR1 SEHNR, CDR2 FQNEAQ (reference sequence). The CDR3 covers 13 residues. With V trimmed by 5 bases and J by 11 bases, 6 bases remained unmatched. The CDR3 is CASSPGTGGLAFF. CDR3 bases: TGTGCCAGCAGCCCCGGGACAGGGGGCCTGGCTTTCTTT.

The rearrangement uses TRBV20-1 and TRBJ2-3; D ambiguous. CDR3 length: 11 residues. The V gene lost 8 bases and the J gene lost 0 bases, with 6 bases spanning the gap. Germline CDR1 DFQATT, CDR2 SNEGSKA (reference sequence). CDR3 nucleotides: TGCAGTATCACTAGCACAGATACGCAGTATTTT. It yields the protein CSITSTDTQYF.

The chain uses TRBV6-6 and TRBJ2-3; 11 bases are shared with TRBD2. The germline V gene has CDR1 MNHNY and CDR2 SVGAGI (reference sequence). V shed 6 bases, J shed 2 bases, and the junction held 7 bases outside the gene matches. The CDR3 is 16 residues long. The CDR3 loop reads CASSPRLAGYTDTQYF. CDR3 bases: TGTGCCAGCAGCCCTCGACTAGCGGGGTACACAGATACGCAGTATTTT.

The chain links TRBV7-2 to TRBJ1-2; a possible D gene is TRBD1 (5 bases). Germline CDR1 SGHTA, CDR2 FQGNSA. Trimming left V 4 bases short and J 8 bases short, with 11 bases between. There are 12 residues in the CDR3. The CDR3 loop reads CASSSPREGYTF. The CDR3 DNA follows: TGTGCCAGCAGCTCGCCCAGGGAAGGCTACACCTTC.

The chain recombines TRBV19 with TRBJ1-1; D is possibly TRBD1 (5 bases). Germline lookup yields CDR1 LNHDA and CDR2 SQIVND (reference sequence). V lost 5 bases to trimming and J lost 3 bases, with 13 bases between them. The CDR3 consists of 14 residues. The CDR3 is CASSPGNMHTEAFF. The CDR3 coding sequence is TGTGCCAGTAGTCCAGGGAATATGCACACTGAAGCTTTCTTT.

The CDR3: CASSWGGTGKTEAFF. CDR3 in DNA: TGTGCCAGCAGCTGGGGGGGGACAGGGAAAACTGAAGCTTTCTTT. This sequence joins TRBV7-8 and TRBJ1-1; 9 bases map to TRBD1. J was trimmed by 5 bases and V by 4 bases; bases with no gene match: 8. Germline CDR1 and CDR2: SGHVS and FQNEAQ. This CDR3 comprises 15 residues.

DNA for the CDR3: TGTGCCAGCAGCGTAGCGGGGGTGAGGGAGACCCAGTACTTC. Its protein product is CASSVAGVRETQYF. The chain combines TRBV9 with TRBJ2-5, with D maybe TRBD2 (6 bases). Germline CDR1 and CDR2: SGDLS and YYNGEE. The CDR3 loop spans 14 amino acids. Trimming cost V 0 bases and J 5 bases, with 11 bases left between them.

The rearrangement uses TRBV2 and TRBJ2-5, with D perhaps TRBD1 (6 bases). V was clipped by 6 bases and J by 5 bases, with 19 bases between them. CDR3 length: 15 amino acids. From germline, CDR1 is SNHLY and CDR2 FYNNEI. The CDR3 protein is CASSRPTGPRETQYF. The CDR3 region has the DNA TGTGCCAGCAGCCGACCGACAGGTCCGAGGGAGACCCAGTACTTC.

CDR3 DNA sequence: TGTGCCAGCAGTTACAGGCGGGGGCCCGCCTACGAGCAGTACTTC. Protein sequence: CASSYRRGPAYEQYF. The chain links TRBV6-5 to TRBJ2-7; perhaps TRBD2 as D (7 bases). CDR1 and CDR2 from the germline V gene are MNHEY and SVGAGI. Trimming stripped 2 bases from V and 2 bases from J, with 13 bases between. The CDR3 spans 15 residues.

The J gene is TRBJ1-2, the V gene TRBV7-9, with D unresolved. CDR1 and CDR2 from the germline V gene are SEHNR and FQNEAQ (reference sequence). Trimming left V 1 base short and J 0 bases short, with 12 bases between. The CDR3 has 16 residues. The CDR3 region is CASSLGGLGANYGYTF. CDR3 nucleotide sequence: TGTGCCAGCAGCTTAGGAGGACTGGGAGCTAACTATGGCTACACCTTC.

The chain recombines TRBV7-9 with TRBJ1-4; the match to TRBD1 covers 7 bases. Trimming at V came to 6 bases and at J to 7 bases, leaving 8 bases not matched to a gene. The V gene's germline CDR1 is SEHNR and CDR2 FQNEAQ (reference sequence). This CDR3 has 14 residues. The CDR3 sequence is CASSYRDSSEKLFF. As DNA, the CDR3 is TGTGCCAGCAGTTACCGGGACAGTTCTGAAAAACTGTTTTTT. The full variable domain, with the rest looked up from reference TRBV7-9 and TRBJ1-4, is DTGVSQNPRHKITKRGQNVTFRCDPISEHNRLYWYRQTLGQGPEFLTYFQNEAQLEKSRLLSDRFSAERPKGSFSTLEIQRTEQGDSAMYLCASSYRDSSEKLFFGSGTQLSVL.

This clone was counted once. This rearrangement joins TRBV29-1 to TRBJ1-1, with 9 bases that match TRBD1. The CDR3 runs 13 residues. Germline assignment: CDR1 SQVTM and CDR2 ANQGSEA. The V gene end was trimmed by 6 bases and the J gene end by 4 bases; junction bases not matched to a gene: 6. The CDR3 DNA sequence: TGCAGCGTAGTACAGGGGGCCTTCACTGAAGCTTTCTTT. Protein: CSVVQGAFTEAFF.

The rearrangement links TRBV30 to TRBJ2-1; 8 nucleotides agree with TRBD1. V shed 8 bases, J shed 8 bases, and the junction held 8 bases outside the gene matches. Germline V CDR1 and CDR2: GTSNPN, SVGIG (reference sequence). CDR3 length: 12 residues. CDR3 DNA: TGTGCCAGAGGACAGGGCTGGGATGAGCAGTTCTTC. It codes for CARGQGWDEQFF.